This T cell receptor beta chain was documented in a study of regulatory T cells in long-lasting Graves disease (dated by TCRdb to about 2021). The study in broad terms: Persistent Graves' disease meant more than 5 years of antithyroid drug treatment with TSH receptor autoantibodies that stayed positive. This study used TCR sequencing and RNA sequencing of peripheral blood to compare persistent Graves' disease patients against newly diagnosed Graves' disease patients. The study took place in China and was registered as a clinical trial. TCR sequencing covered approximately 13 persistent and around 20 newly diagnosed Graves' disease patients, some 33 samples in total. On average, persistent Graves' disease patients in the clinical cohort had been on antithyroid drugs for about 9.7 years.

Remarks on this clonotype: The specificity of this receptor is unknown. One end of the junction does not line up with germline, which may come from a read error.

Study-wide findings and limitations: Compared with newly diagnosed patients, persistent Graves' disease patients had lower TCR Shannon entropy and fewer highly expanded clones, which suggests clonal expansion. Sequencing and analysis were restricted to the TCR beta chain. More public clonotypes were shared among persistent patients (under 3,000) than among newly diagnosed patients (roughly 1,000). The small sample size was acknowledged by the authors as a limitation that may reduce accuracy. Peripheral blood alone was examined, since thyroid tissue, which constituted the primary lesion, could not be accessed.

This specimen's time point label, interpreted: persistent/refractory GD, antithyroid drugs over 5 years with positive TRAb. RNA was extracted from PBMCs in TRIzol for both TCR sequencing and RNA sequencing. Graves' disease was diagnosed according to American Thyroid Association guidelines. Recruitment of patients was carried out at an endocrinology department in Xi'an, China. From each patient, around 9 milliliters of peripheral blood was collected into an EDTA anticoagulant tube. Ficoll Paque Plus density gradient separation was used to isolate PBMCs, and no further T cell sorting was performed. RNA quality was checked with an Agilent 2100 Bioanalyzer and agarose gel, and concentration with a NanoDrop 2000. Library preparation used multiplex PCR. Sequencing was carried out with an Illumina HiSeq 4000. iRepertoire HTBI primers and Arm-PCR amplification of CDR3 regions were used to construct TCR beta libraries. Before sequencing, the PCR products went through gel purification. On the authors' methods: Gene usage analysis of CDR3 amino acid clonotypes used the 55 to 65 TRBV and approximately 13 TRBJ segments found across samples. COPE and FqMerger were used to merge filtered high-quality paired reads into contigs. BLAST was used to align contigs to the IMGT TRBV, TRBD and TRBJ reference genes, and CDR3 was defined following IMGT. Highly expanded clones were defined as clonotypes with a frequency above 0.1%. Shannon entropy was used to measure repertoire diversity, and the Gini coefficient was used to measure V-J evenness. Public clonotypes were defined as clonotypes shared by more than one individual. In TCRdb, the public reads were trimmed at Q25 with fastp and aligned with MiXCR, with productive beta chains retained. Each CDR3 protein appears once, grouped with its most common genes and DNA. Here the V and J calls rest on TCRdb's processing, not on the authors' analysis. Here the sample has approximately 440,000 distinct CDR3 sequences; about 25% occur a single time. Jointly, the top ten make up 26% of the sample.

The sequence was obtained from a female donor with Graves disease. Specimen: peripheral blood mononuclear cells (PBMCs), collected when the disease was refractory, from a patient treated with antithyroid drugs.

This receptor carries the CDR3 CSAREPRGTPPETQYF. The DNA sequence is as follows: TGCAGTGCCAGAGAGCCGCGGGGGACCCCCCCAGAGACCCAGTACTTC. Here the chain combines TRBV20-1 and TRBJ2-5; TRBD2 lines up with 7 middle nucleotides. The germline V gene (reference sequence) gives CDR1 as DFQATT and CDR2 as SNEGSKA. The CDR3, cysteine through phenylalanine, is 16 amino acids long. The sequence is cut down to CDR3 DNA, 48 bases in frame from base 1.